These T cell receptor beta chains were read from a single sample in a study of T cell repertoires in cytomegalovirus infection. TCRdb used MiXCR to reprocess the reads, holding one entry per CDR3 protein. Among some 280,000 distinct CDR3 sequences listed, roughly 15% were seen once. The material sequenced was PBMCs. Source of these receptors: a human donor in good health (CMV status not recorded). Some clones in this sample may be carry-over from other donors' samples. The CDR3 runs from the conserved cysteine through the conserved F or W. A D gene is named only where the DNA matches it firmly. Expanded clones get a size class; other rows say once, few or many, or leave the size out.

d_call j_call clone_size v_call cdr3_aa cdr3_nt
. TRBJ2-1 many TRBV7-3 CASSAGQSYNEQFF TGTGCCAGTTCTGCGGGACAGTCCTACAATGAGCAGTTCTTC
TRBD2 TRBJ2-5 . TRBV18 CASSHQGGLAGEQETQYF TGTGCCAGCTCCCACCAGGGCGGACTAGCGGGGGAACAAGAGACCCAGTACTTC
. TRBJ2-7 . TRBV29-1 CSVAGKQISYEQYF TGCAGCGTTGCCGGGAAGCAAATCTCCTACGAGCAGTACTTC
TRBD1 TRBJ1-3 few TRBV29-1 CSVESGGGGNTIYF TGCAGCGTTGAATCAGGGGGAGGTGGAAACACCATATATTTT
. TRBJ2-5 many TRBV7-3 CASSPGSEQETQYF TGTGCCAGCAGCCCGGGTTCGGAACAAGAGACCCAGTACTTC
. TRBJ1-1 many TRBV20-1 CSARAPWGLDTEAFF TGCAGTGCTAGAGCCCCCTGGGGGTTGGACACTGAAGCTTTCTTT
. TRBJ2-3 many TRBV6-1 CASSSILTDTQYF TGTGCCAGCAGTTCTATACTCACAGATACGCAGTATTTT
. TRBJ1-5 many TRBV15 CATSRDQNQPQHF TGTGCCACCAGCAGAGATCAGAATCAGCCCCAGCATTTT
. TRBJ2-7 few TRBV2 CASSVGRNNYEQYF TGTGCCAGCAGTGTCGGCCGAAATAACTACGAGCAGTACTTC
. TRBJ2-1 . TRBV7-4 CASSLGGAGSSYNEQSF TGTGCCAGCAGCTTAGGGGGAGCGGGCAGCTCCTACAATGAGCAGTCCTTC
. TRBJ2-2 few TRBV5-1 CASSLGGASGELFF TGCGCCAGCAGCTTAGGAGGGGCGAGCGGGGAGCTGTTTTTT
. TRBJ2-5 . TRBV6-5 CASARRWEETQYF TGTGCCAGCGCTAGAAGGTGGGAAGAGACCCAGTACTTC
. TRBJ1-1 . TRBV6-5 CASSYEGTRGEAFF TGTGCCAGCAGTTACGAGGGGACTCGGGGTGAAGCTTTCTTT
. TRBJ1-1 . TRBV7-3 CASKETYHRGNTEAFF TGTGCCAGCAAGGAGACGTATCACCGGGGGAACACTGAAGCTTTCTTT
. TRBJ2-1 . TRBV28 CASSNLDSYNEQFF TGTGCCAGCAGTAATCTCGACAGCTACAATGAGCAGTTCTTC
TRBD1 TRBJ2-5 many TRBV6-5 CASSRETGEKTQYF TGTGCCAGCAGTCGAGAGACAGGGGAAAAGACCCAGTACTTC
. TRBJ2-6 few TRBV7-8 CASSLVQGGFSGANVLTF TGTGCCAGCAGCTTAGTGCAGGGGGGCTTCTCTGGGGCCAACGTCCTGACTTTC
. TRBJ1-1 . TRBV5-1 CASSFGGTNTEAFF TGCGCCAGCAGCTTCGGAGGAACGAACACTGAAGCTTTCTTT
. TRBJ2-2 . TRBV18 CASSRPPHGTGELFF TGTGCCAGCTCACGTCCGCCCCATGGAACCGGGGAGCTGTTTTTT
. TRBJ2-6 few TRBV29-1 CSARASGANVLTF TGCAGCGCCAGGGCGTCAGGGGCCAACGTCCTGACTTTC
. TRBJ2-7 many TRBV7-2 CASSSLSYGSYEQYF TGTGCCAGCAGCTCCCTAAGCTACGGGTCCTACGAGCAGTACTTC
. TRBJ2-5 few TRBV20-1 CSALPPAGSQETQYF TGCAGTGCTCTTCCCCCAGCGGGCAGCCAAGAGACCCAGTACTTC
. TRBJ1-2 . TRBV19 CASSPTFTGHYGYTF TGTGCCAGTAGTCCAACTTTTACAGGGCACTATGGCTACACCTTC
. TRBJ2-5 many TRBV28 CASSSTLRVETQYF TGTGCCAGCAGTTCTACATTGAGGGTAGAGACCCAGTACTTC
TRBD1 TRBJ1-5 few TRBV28 CASRPLGQGGQPQHF TGTGCCAGCAGACCACTAGGACAGGGGGGTCAGCCCCAGCATTTT
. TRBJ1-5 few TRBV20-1 CSARDPGSNQPQHF TGCAGTGCTAGAGATCCGGGCAGTAATCAGCCCCAGCATTTT
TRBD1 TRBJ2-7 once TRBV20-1 CCARAGTGNYEQYF TGCTGTGCTAGAGCCGGGACAGGGAACTACGAGCAGTACTTC
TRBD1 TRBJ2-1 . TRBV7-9 CASSQPGQGYNEQFF TGTGCCAGCAGCCAACCGGGACAGGGGTACAATGAGCAGTTCTTC
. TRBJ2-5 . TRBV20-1 CSASDYVETQYF TGCAGTGCGTCGGACTACGTGGAGACCCAGTACTTC